The 32 T cell receptor beta chains given below trace back to one sample, sequenced in a study of T cells in Graves' hyperthyroidism and ophthalmopathy. The source material, RNA transcripts, was used to amplify TCR beta CDR3 regions. During a first-round RT-PCR of the TCR CDR3, the HTBI primer set was used. Using its own MiXCR run on the multiplex PCR reads, TCRdb lists one record per CDR3 protein. Of approximately 400,000 distinct CDR3 sequences listed, about 15% were seen once; the top ten hold over 7.5%. Material: blood. These receptors were obtained from a young woman with Graves' hyperthyroidism.

The V gene is TRBV7-2, the J gene TRBJ2-2; D unclear. CDR1 and CDR2 (germline): SGHTA, FQGNSA. This CDR3 has 13 amino acids. Trimming shortened V by 5 bases and J by 9 bases, and 13 bases separated the two germline ends. This CDR3 is CASSPLRARELFF. The CDR3 nucleotides are TGTGCCAGCAGCCCCCTTCGGGCCCGGGAGCTGTTTTTT.

This clonotype has only one observation. The chain uses TRBV27 and TRBJ2-7, with unresolved D. From germline, CDR1 is MNHEY and CDR2 SMNVEV (reference sequence). CDR3 length: 15 residues. The V end lost 5 bases, the J end lost 2 bases, and 16 bases lay between the germline ends. CDR3 nucleotides: TGTGCCAGCAGTGAGTCGGAACCGCCACCCTACGAGCAGTACTTC. This codes for CASSESEPPPYEQYF.

This clonotype was observed at least ten times. This sequence joins TRBV18 and TRBJ2-1; TRBD2 aligns across 10 bases. With 6 bases clipped from V and 8 bases from J, the junction kept 7 bases outside the gene matches. The CDR3 spans 14 residues. The germline CDR1 and CDR2 sequences are KGHSH and LQKENI. The CDR3 sequence: CASSPGLAIDEQFF. The CDR3 coding sequence is TGTGCCAGCTCGCCGGGACTAGCGATCGATGAGCAGTTCTTC.

The chain recombines TRBV9 with TRBJ2-7; perhaps TRBD2 as D (6 bases). Trimming cost V 0 bases and J 3 bases, with 7 bases left between them. The germline V gene has CDR1 SGDLS and CDR2 YYNGEE. The CDR3 runs 13 residues. CDR3 DNA: TGTGCCAGCAGCGTAGACGGGGGCTACGAGCAGTACTTC. Protein product: CASSVDGGYEQYF.

This clonotype was seen many times. The chain couples TRBV29-1 to TRBJ2-1; a possible D gene is TRBD2 (5 bases). The CDR3 runs to 16 residues. CDR1 and CDR2 from the germline V gene are SQVTM and ANQGSEA. V dropped 4 bases and J dropped 6 bases, with 22 bases sitting between them. The CDR3 DNA reads TGCAGCGTTGTGCGCCGGCCGCCTCGAACTAGCAATGAGCAGTTCTTC. Its protein product is CSVVRRPPRTSNEQFF.

This clonotype was counted many times. This rearrangement joins TRBV6-1 to TRBJ1-5; D is undetermined. The germline V gene encodes CDR1 MNHNS and CDR2 SASEGT. The length of the CDR3 is 13 residues. Trimming took off 5 bases at V and 1 base at J, with 6 bases between the two ends. The CDR3 nucleotides read TGTGCCAGCAGTCCTGAGAGCAATCAGCCCCAGCATTTT. Translated: CASSPESNQPQHF.

V gene TRBV27 combines with J gene TRBJ2-7, with D possibly matching TRBD2 (6 bases). Trimming removed 5 bases at V and 7 bases at J, with 18 bases between. The CDR3 is 14 amino acids. Germline V gene lookup returns CDR1 MNHEY and CDR2 SMNVEV (reference sequence). The CDR3 nucleotides read TGTGCCAGCAGTGCACCGGGGGAGTATCAGGAGCAGTACTTC. It encodes CASSAPGEYQEQYF.

This clonotype was seen ten or more times. CDR3 protein: CSARGSTLDNEQFF. As DNA, the CDR3 is TGCAGTGCTAGAGGGTCGACATTGGACAATGAGCAGTTCTTC. The J gene is TRBJ2-1, the V gene TRBV20-1; D is unclear. Germline CDR1 DFQATT, CDR2 SNEGSKA (reference sequence). This CDR3 comprises 14 residues. Between the trimmed V and J ends, which lost 1 base and 5 bases, there was a span of 12 bases.

This clonotype was seen many times. The chain is built from TRBV7-9 and TRBJ2-7, with 8 bases fitting TRBD1. Looked up from germline, CDR1 is SEHNR and CDR2 is FQNEAQ (reference sequence). Losses at the gene ends were 2 bases for V and 2 bases for J; bases not matched to a gene: 11. The CDR3 sequence is 17 residues long. The DNA for the CDR3 is TGTGCCAGCAGCTTACTGTCTACAGGGGGTTTACCCTACGAGCAGTACTTC. Its protein product is CASSLLSTGGLPYEQYF.

This clonotype came up a few times. The V gene is TRBV6-1, the J gene TRBJ2-3; 8 bases align to TRBD2. With V trimmed by 5 bases and J by 5 bases, 9 bases remained unmatched. The CDR3 has 15 amino acids. The V gene's germline CDR1 is MNHNS and CDR2 SASEGT. CDR3 DNA: TGTGCCAGCAGTTCCCCCCGGGAGGGACAAGATACGCAGTATTTT. The encoded protein is CASSSPREGQDTQYF.

The rearrangement uses TRBV7-6 and TRBJ2-1, with a tentative D call TRBD1 (6 bases). This CDR3 spans 17 amino acids. V dropped 0 bases and J dropped 3 bases, with 15 bases sitting between them. Germline V gene sequence: CDR1 SGHVS, CDR2 FNYEAQ. CDR3 DNA: TGTGCCAGCAGCTTAGCCTATAAGGGGGTTCGCTACAATGAGCAGTTCTTC. Translation gives CASSLAYKGVRYNEQFF. Filled out from reference TRBV7-6 and TRBJ2-1, the complete variable domain reads GAGVSQSPRYKVTKRGQDVALRCDPISGHVSLYWYRQALGQGPEFLTYFNYEAQQDKSGLPNDRFSAERPEGSISTLTIQRTEQRDSAMYRCASSLAYKGVRYNEQFFGPGTRLTVL.

This clonotype was picked up many times. The chain combines TRBV6-1 with TRBJ1-1, with D perhaps matching TRBD1 (6 bases). Between the trimmed V and J ends, which lost 6 bases and 7 bases, there was a span of 12 bases. CDR3 size: 12 residues. The V gene's germline CDR1 is MNHNS and CDR2 SASEGT. CDR3 residues: CASRLRGSEAFF. The CDR3 DNA reads as TGTGCCAGCAGACTCAGGGGAAGTGAAGCTTTCTTT.

The chain's CDR3 is CASSRDPPTTSGPHTQYF. In DNA form, the CDR3 reads TGCGCCAGCAGCCGCGACCCCCCTACTACTAGCGGCCCACATACGCAGTATTTT. This sequence joins TRBV5-1 and TRBJ2-3, with 8 bases that match TRBD2. The V gene's germline CDR1 is SGHRS and CDR2 YFSETQ. The CDR3 consists of 18 residues. The V segment lost 4 bases and the J segment 7 bases; nucleotides outside the gene matches: 20. The variable domain in full, completed from reference TRBV5-1 and TRBJ2-3, reads KAGVTQTPRYLIKTRGQQVTLSCSPISGHRSVSWYQQTPGQGLQFLFEYFSETQRNKGNFPGRFSGRQFSNSRSEMNVSTLELGDSALYLCASSRDPPTTSGPHTQYFGPGTRLTVL.

This clonotype was picked up many times. The chain carries TRBV18 and TRBJ1-2; D may be TRBD1 (5 bases). Trimming took 4 bases from V and 5 from J, leaving 11 bases between them. Looked up from germline, CDR1 is KGHSH and CDR2 is LQKENI. This CDR3 is 13 amino acids long. The CDR3 region has the DNA TGTGCCAGCTCACTCGGGACCCCATATGGCTACACCTTC. It is translated as CASSLGTPYGYTF.

The chain employs TRBV11-2 and TRBJ1-2; 8 bases line up with TRBD1. The germline V gene has CDR1 SGHAT and CDR2 FQNNGV. CDR3 length equals 14 residues. V lost 4 bases, J lost 6 bases, and 7 bases stayed unmatched. In DNA, the CDR3 is TGTGCCAGCAGCTCTCGACAGGGGCAACATGGCTACACCTTC. It codes for CASSSRQGQHGYTF. The whole variable domain, filled in from reference TRBV11-2 and TRBJ1-2, reads EAGVAQSPRYKIIEKRQSVAFWCNPISGHATLYWYQQILGQGPKLLIQFQNNGVVDDSQLPKDRFSAERLKGVDSTLKIQPAKLEDSAVYLCASSSRQGQHGYTFGSGTRLTVV.

At least ten counts were recorded for this clonotype. This chain links TRBV11-3 with TRBJ2-5; 12 bases line up with TRBD2. The CDR3 sequence is 15 residues long. CDR1 is SGHNT, CDR2 YENEEA, per germline. V lost 4 bases, J lost 5 bases, and 5 bases stayed unmatched. The CDR3 sequence: CASSYWTSGMETQYF. CDR3 DNA sequence: TGTGCCAGCAGCTACTGGACTAGCGGGATGGAGACCCAGTACTTC.

This clonotype has at least ten counts. This chain connects TRBV28 to TRBJ1-2; 7 bases map to TRBD1. Germline V gene sequence: CDR1 MDHEN, CDR2 SYDVKM. This CDR3 spans 13 amino acids. V trimming: 7 bases; J trimming: 7 bases; junction bases outside the gene matches: 9. CDR3 sequence (DNA): TGTGCCAGCAAGATCCAGGGGGGACCTGGCTACACCTTC. Amino acid sequence: CASKIQGGPGYTF.

This clonotype was detected many times. The chain links TRBV7-9 to TRBJ1-1, with D maybe TRBD1 (5 bases). This CDR3 has 13 amino acids. Trimming cost V 4 bases and J 3 bases, with 9 bases left between them. CDR1 SEHNR and CDR2 FQNEAQ come from the germline V gene (reference sequence). The CDR3 coding sequence is TGTGCCAGCAGCTCCCGGGGGGACACTGAAGCTTTCTTT. This sequence encodes CASSSRGDTEAFF.

This clonotype occurred many times. The chain employs TRBV19 and TRBJ2-3; D remains ambiguous. Germline CDR1 is LNHDA and CDR2 is SQIVND (reference sequence). The CDR3 contains 15 residues. Deletions cut 2 bases from V and 1 base from J, with 10 bases between. CDR3 sequence reads: CASSILHSGTDTQYF. The CDR3 bases are TGTGCCAGTAGTATACTCCACAGCGGCACAGATACGCAGTATTTT.

For this clonotype: A much larger clonotype is one base distant, so this may be a read error. CDR3 sequence reads: CASNGGGGPQQYF. CDR3 nucleotide sequence: TGTGCCAGCAACGGTGGCGGGGGTCCTCAGCAGTATTTT. The J gene is TRBJ2-3, the V gene TRBV6-1; 7 nucleotides align to TRBD2. CDR1 is MNHNS, CDR2 SASEGT, per germline. Losses at the gene ends were 7 bases for V and 11 bases for J; bases not matched to a gene: 12. The CDR3 sequence is 13 residues long.

The V and J genes are TRBV12-3 or TRBV12-4 and TRBJ1-5, with D tentatively TRBD1 (6 bases). The CDR3 consists of 15 residues. With 5 bases removed from V and 0 bases from J, the gap between germline ends came to 11 bases. CDR3 sequence (DNA): TGTGCCAGCAGTGATCCGACAGGTAGCAATCAGCCCCAGCATTTT. Encoded protein: CASSDPTGSNQPQHF.

J is TRBJ2-2 and V is TRBV19, with a tentative D call TRBD1 (5 bases). The CDR3 totals 14 residues. The V end was cut by 3 bases, the J end by 2 bases, with 7 bases between. Germline values: CDR1 LNHDA, CDR2 SQIVND (reference sequence). The DNA of the CDR3 is TGTGCCAGTAGTATGACAGACAACACCGGGGAGCTGTTTTTT. Its protein product is CASSMTDNTGELFF.

This clonotype was detected ten times or more. Written as DNA, the CDR3 is TGTGCCAGCAGCGGAATACGGGACAGGAACTACGAGCAGTACTTC. As protein: CASSGIRDRNYEQYF. This chain joins TRBV11-2 and TRBJ2-7; TRBD1 matches at 8 bases. V gave up 5 bases and J gave up 3 bases; unmatched junction bases: 9. CDR1 is SGHAT, CDR2 FQNNGV, per germline. The CDR3 has 15 amino acids.

This clonotype was observed at least ten times. The chain uses TRBV6-2 or TRBV6-3 and TRBJ2-7; D is unclear. Per the germline V gene, CDR1 is MNHEY and CDR2 is SVGEGT. This CDR3 is built from 11 residues. V lost 2 bases, J lost 5 bases, and 4 bases lay in between. In nucleotides, the CDR3 is TGTGCCAGCAGTTACGGCGACGAGCAGTACTTC. Protein sequence: CASSYGDEQYF.

This clonotype has ten or more counts. The chain employs TRBV2 and TRBJ2-7, with D possibly matching TRBD1 (7 bases). The CDR3 runs 15 residues. Germline values: CDR1 SNHLY, CDR2 FYNNEI. Trimming took 2 bases from V and 4 from J, leaving 15 bases between them. CDR3: CASSEQPGGTYEQYF. CDR3 nucleotide sequence: TGTGCCAGCAGTGAACAGCCAGGGGGGACGTACGAGCAGTACTTC. The full variable domain, completed using reference TRBV2 and TRBJ2-7, is EPEVTQTPSHQVTQMGQEVILRCVPISNHLYFYWYRQILGQKVEFLVSFYNNEISEKSEIFDDQFSVERPDGSNFTLKIRSTKLEDSAMYFCASSEQPGGTYEQYFGPGTRLTVT.

As concerns this clonotype: A much larger clone sits a single nucleotide away, making a read error possible. V gene TRBV30 combines with J gene TRBJ1-5; a weak D match, TRBD1 (5 bases). V gave up 4 bases and J gave up 6 bases, with 16 bases separating them. The CDR3 sequence is 14 residues long. The germline V gene has CDR1 GTSNPN and CDR2 SVGIG (reference sequence). The CDR3 DNA sequence: TGTGCCTGGAAGGCCCCAGGGAGATCTCAGCCCCAGCATTTT. Encoded protein: CAWKAPGRSQPQHF.

The CDR3 bases are TGTGCCAGCATCGGAGCCGGGACAGGCACAGATACGCAGTATTTT. Residues: CASIGAGTGTDTQYF. V usage is TRBV6-1 and J usage is TRBJ2-3, with 7 bases matching TRBD1. This CDR3 has 15 residues. CDR1 MNHNS and CDR2 SASEGT come from the germline V gene. V was clipped by 7 bases and J by 1 base; unmatched bases: 8.

J is TRBJ2-7 and V is TRBV7-3; 8 bases fit TRBD1. There are 16 residues in the CDR3. The J segment lost 5 bases and the V segment lost 2 bases, leaving 11 bases of the junction unmatched. Germline CDR1 is SGHTA and CDR2 is FQGTGA. The CDR3 sequence: CASSLSGTGPENEQYF. CDR3 nucleotide sequence: TGTGCCAGCAGCTTATCCGGGACAGGTCCTGAGAACGAGCAGTACTTC.

This clonotype was recorded at least ten times. This sequence joins TRBV13 and TRBJ1-2; D is ambiguous. The CDR3 runs to 15 residues. V was clipped by 4 bases and J by 3 bases, with 15 bases between them. Germline V gene lookup returns CDR1 PRHDT and CDR2 FYEKMQ (reference sequence). CDR3 nucleotides: TGTGCCAGCAGCTCCCTCCCCTGGGAGGACTATGGCTACACCTTC. This encodes CASSSLPWEDYGYTF.

There are a few counts of this clonotype. The chain is built from TRBV5-1 and TRBJ2-1; D may be TRBD2 (6 bases). There are 13 residues in the CDR3. Germline assignment: CDR1 SGHRS and CDR2 YFSETQ. Trimming pared 2 bases from V and 9 bases from J, leaving 12 bases between. DNA for the CDR3: TGCGCCAGCAGCTTCGGGAGTCACGGTGAGCAGTTCTTC. Encoded protein: CASSFGSHGEQFF.

CDR3 coding DNA: TGTGCCAGCATGCCCGGGACAGGTGTCTCTGGCTACACCTTC. Protein product: CASMPGTGVSGYTF. V is TRBV6-1 and J is TRBJ1-2; 8 positions match TRBD1. The V and J ends lost 7 bases and 7 bases, in that order; junction bases with no gene match: 11. Germline CDR1 and CDR2: MNHNS and SASEGT. The CDR3 is 14 amino acids.

This clonotype has a count of ten or more. The chain couples TRBV7-9 to TRBJ2-7; 9 nucleotides match TRBD1. Germline V gene lookup returns CDR1 SEHNR and CDR2 FQNEAQ (reference sequence). This CDR3 contains 13 residues. V lost 1 base to trimming and J lost 6 bases; unmatched junction nucleotides: 1. The CDR3 DNA is TGTGCCAGCAGCTTAGAGGACAGGGGCGAGCAGTACTTC. Its protein product is CASSLEDRGEQYF.